A single T cell receptor (beta chain) is shown here with its context. The sample is drawn from a study of technical replicates of blood from several donors. Germline-derived CDR1 and CDR2 are SGHKS and YYEKEE (reference sequence). J lost 2 bases, V lost 3 bases, and 8 bases had no gene match. The CDR3 is made up of 15 amino acids. Data came from immunoSEQ multiplex PCR; TCRdb stores just in-frame clones and leaves some out. Among tens of thousands of clones, 95% to 97% were seen once, and the ten largest hold approximately 0.2%. Material for sequencing was T cells isolated from PBMCs. V gene TRBV5-5 combines with J gene TRBJ2-7; 7 nucleotides agree with TRBD1. This TCR was recovered from a human donor in good health. CDR3 in DNA: TGTGCCAGCAGCTCCTACAGGGGACATGCCTACGAGCAGTACTTC. Translated, it gives CASSSYRGHAYEQYF.